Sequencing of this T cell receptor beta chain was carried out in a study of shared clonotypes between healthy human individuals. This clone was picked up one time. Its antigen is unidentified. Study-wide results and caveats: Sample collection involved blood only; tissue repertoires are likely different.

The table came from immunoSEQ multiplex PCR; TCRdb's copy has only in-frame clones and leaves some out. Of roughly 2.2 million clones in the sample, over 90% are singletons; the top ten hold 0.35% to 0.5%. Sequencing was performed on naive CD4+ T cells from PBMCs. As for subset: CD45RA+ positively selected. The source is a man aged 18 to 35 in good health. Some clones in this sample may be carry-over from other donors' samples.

For the CDR3, the DNA is TGTGCCAGCAGCTTTCCCCCCCATGTGGTTACGCAGTATTTT. Protein sequence: CASSFPPHVVTQYF. The chain couples TRBV7-9 to TRBJ2-3; D remains unclear. Trimming shortened V by 3 bases and J by 8 bases, and 15 bases separated the two germline ends. The germline V gene has CDR1 SEHNR and CDR2 FQNEAQ (reference sequence). CDR3 length: 14 residues.